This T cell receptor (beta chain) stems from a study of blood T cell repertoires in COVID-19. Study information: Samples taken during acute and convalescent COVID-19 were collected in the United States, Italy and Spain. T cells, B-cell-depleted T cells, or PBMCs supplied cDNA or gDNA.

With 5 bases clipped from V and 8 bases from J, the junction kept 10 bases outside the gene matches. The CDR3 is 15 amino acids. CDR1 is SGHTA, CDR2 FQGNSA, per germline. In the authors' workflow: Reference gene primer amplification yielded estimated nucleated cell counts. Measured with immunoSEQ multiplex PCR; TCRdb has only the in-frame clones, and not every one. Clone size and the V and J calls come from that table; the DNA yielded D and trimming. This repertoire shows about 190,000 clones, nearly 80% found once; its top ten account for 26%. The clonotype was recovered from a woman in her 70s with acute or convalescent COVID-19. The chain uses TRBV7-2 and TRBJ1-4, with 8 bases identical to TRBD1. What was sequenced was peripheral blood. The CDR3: CASSTRAGGWEKLFF. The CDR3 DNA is TGTGCCAGCAGCACCAGAGCAGGGGGCTGGGAAAAACTGTTTTTT.